Presented here are 21 T cell receptor beta chains from one specimen sequenced in a study of T cell responses to AZD1222 COVID-19 vaccine (dated by TCRdb to about 2021). Library preparation employed the immunoSEQ multiplex PCR assay. TCRdb took over this immuneACCESS table, retaining in-frame rearrangements with V and J assigned. Such tables are incomplete; in checked studies, under half of the missing clones stem from an unresolved V gene, and the remainder is unexplained. The table for this sample lists 65,000 to 85,000 clones; 80% to 90% of them were counted only once. 10% of the sample is taken by the ten largest. Interpreted using the paper, the time point label stands for: about 28 days (+/-7) after the second vaccine dose. Here the sequenced sample was peripheral blood, taken 28 days after the second AZD1222 dose. These TCRs come from an adult who received the AZD1222 COVID-19 vaccine.

The rearrangement uses TRBV5-5 and TRBJ1-3; D gene uncertain. The CDR3 is 15 residues long. Germline CDR1 is SGHKS and CDR2 is YYEKEE (reference sequence). V dropped 0 bases and J dropped 0 bases, with 7 bases sitting between them. CDR3 protein: CASSLGQSSGNTIYF. Here the CDR3 DNA reads TGTGCCAGCAGCTTGGGGCAATCCTCTGGAAACACCATATATTTT.

The CDR3 DNA follows: TGTGCCAGCAGTTTCCGGGGGACCTACAATGAGCAGTTCTTC. Its translation is CASSFRGTYNEQFF. The genes are TRBV27 and TRBJ2-1; D is perhaps TRBD2 (6 bases). Germline V gene lookup returns CDR1 MNHEY and CDR2 SMNVEV (reference sequence). This CDR3 is built from 14 residues. The ends were cut back, 3 bases at V and 2 bases at J, with 8 bases in the middle.

The chain employs TRBV6-5 and TRBJ1-3, with TRBD1 matching over 9 bases. Germline V gene sequence: CDR1 MNHEY, CDR2 SVGAGI. This CDR3 region has 15 residues. The ends lost 5 bases at V and 4 bases at J; junction bases unmatched: 6. The CDR3 region is CASSPQQGAGNTIYF. DNA for the CDR3: TGTGCCAGCAGTCCACAACAGGGGGCGGGAAACACCATATATTTT.

V gene TRBV19 combines with J gene TRBJ1-5; the D is unclear. The CDR3 extends over 14 amino acids. V lost 7 bases and J lost 4, with 14 bases in between. CDR1 is LNHDA, CDR2 SQIVND, per germline (reference sequence). The CDR3 is CASNPGWGNQPQHF. CDR3 nucleotide sequence: TGTGCCAGTAACCCCGGGTGGGGAAATCAGCCCCAGCATTTT. The complete variable domain, with remaining parts taken from reference TRBV19 and TRBJ1-5, reads DGGITQSPKYLFRKEGQNVTLSCEQNLNHDAMYWYRQDPGQGLRLIYYSQIVNDFQKGDIAEGYSVSREKKESFPLTVTSAQKNPTAFYLCASNPGWGNQPQHFGDGTRLSIL.

The sample holds one count of this clone. J is TRBJ1-1 and V is TRBV2; a possible D gene is TRBD1 (5 bases). CDR1 is SNHLY and CDR2 is FYNNEI in the germline V gene. The length of the CDR3 is 13 residues. V dropped 4 bases and J dropped 7 bases, with 13 bases sitting between them. The CDR3 DNA sequence: TGTGCCAGCAGTGGCTTGGGGGGGAGTGAAGCTTTCTTT. Translating gives CASSGLGGSEAFF.

This chain uses TRBV11-2 with TRBJ2-5; 11 nucleotides agree with TRBD2. V trimming: 5 bases; J trimming: 5 bases; junction bases outside the gene matches: 7. This CDR3 contains 15 residues. Germline lookup yields CDR1 SGHAT and CDR2 FQNNGV. The CDR3 coding sequence is TGTGCCAGCAGCCGTAGCGGGGGGGCCCGGGAGACCCAGTACTTC. It specifies CASSRSGGARETQYF.

This chain connects TRBV9 to TRBJ1-1; D call uncertain. V gave up 0 bases and J gave up 5 bases, with 5 bases separating them. The germline V gene has CDR1 SGDLS and CDR2 YYNGEE. The CDR3 length is 12 residues. CDR3 region: CASSVARTEAFF. The DNA of the CDR3 is TGTGCCAGCAGCGTAGCCCGAACTGAAGCTTTCTTT.

There are a few counts of this clone. V is TRBV19 and J is TRBJ1-1; D gene uncertain. The CDR3 length is 13 residues. Trimming left V 6 bases short and J 5 bases short, with 13 bases between. Germline V CDR1 and CDR2: LNHDA, SQIVND (reference sequence). The CDR3 is CASSPSFGTEAFF. In nucleotides, the CDR3 is TGTGCCAGTAGCCCTTCATTCGGGACTGAAGCTTTCTTT. The variable domain in full, with the rest retrieved from reference TRBV19 and TRBJ1-1, is DGGITQSPKYLFRKEGQNVTLSCEQNLNHDAMYWYRQDPGQGLRLIYYSQIVNDFQKGDIAEGYSVSREKKESFPLTVTSAQKNPTAFYLCASSPSFGTEAFFGQGTRLTVV.

V and J are TRBV27 and TRBJ2-3, with 9 positions matching TRBD2. The germline V gene has CDR1 MNHEY and CDR2 SMNVEV (reference sequence). V was clipped by 8 bases and J by 4 bases; unmatched bases: 22. This CDR3 comprises 19 residues. CDR3 amino acids: CASSGLAGSWGHDADTQYF. The CDR3 DNA reads as TGTGCCAGCTCGGGACTAGCCGGTTCTTGGGGCCACGACGCAGATACGCAGTATTTT.

The chain carries TRBV28 and TRBJ1-1; D not certain. The CDR3 runs 14 residues. Trimming removed 4 bases at V and 1 base at J, with 10 bases between. Germline V lookup: CDR1 MDHEN, CDR2 SYDVKM. The CDR3, as DNA: TGTGCCAGCAGTTCCCCGGGTTGGAACACTGAAGCTTTCTTT. Residues: CASSSPGWNTEAFF.

As regards this clone: Other DNA sequences in this sample translate to the same CDR3. The gene calls are TRBV6-5 and TRBJ1-1; D is ambiguous. The CDR3 is made up of 14 amino acids. The germline V gene has CDR1 MNHEY and CDR2 SVGAGI. V was cut by 5 bases and J by 1 base, with 11 bases left in between. The CDR3 reads CASSRTASNTEAFF. CDR3 DNA sequence: TGTGCCAGCAGTCGAACAGCTTCGAACACTGAAGCTTTCTTT.

This sequence joins TRBV27 and TRBJ1-6; a weak D match, TRBD1 (6 bases). Germline V gene sequence: CDR1 MNHEY, CDR2 SMNVEV (reference sequence). The CDR3 has 14 residues. V was trimmed by 6 bases and J by 6 bases, leaving 12 bases between them. The DNA of the CDR3 is TGTGCCAGCAGCACTGGGACATTTAATTCACCCCTCCACTTT. Encoded protein: CASSTGTFNSPLHF.

In its sample, this clone was seen once. The chain employs TRBV3-1 (or the pseudogene TRBV3-2) and TRBJ2-3; D is unclear. V was clipped by 0 bases and J by 6 bases, with 4 bases between them. Germline lookup yields CDR1 LGHDT and CDR2 YNNKEL (reference sequence). This CDR3 contains 12 residues. The CDR3 bases are TGTGCCAGCAGCCAAGATCTGGATACGCAGTATTTT. Translated, it gives CASSQDLDTQYF.

V usage is TRBV5-6 and J usage is TRBJ1-6; D perhaps matches TRBD1 (6 bases). In germline, CDR1 is SGHDT, CDR2 YYEEEE. This CDR3 spans 14 amino acids. V lost 2 bases to trimming and J lost 8 bases, with 11 bases between them. CDR3 nucleotide sequence: TGTGCCAGCAGCTTCGGGGGCCTTTATTCACCCCTCCACTTT. This gives the protein CASSFGGLYSPLHF.

V gene TRBV6-5 combines with J gene TRBJ1-1; D remains unclear. The CDR3 sequence is 13 residues long. V was shortened by 10 bases and J by 1 base, with 13 bases between the two germline ends. Per the germline V gene, CDR1 is MNHEY and CDR2 is SVGAGI. The CDR3 bases are TGTGCCATAAGCGGCTCCCCGAACACTGAAGCTTTCTTT. This gives the protein CAISGSPNTEAFF.

There are a few counts of this clone. The chain is built from TRBV11-2 and TRBJ2-7, with D perhaps TRBD1 (5 bases). V was cut by 1 base and J by 4 bases, with 11 bases left in between. Germline V gene sequence: CDR1 SGHAT, CDR2 FQNNGV. CDR3 length equals 14 residues. Here the CDR3 reads CASSLARQGYEQYF. CDR3 DNA sequence: TGTGCCAGCAGCTTAGCAAGGCAGGGATACGAGCAGTACTTC.

V is TRBV28 and J is TRBJ1-6; no firm D call. Germline loops: CDR1 MDHEN, CDR2 SYDVKM. The V end was cut by 7 bases, the J end by 8 bases, with 6 bases between. The CDR3 has 11 residues. The CDR3 region is CASTAHSPLHF. CDR3 sequence (DNA): TGTGCCAGCACTGCGCATTCACCCCTCCACTTT.

The chain uses TRBV4-1 and TRBJ2-2; D is unresolved. Trimming took 3 bases from V and 4 from J, leaving 12 bases between them. The CDR3 runs 15 residues. Germline loops: CDR1 MGHRA, CDR2 YSYEKL. The CDR3 spells CASSHPIRSTGELFF. The CDR3 coding sequence is TGCGCCAGCAGCCATCCTATTCGGAGCACCGGGGAGCTGTTTTTT.

The chain recombines TRBV3-1 (or the pseudogene TRBV3-2) with TRBJ1-2, with 7 bases that match TRBD1. This CDR3 comprises 13 residues. Per the germline V gene, CDR1 is LGHDT and CDR2 is YNNKEL (reference sequence). V shed 1 base, J shed 6 bases, and the junction held 2 bases outside the gene matches. CDR3 sequence (DNA): TGTGCCAGCAGCCAAGCGACAGGGAATGGCTACACCTTC. Protein: CASSQATGNGYTF.

This clone was found a few times. The chain links TRBV14 to TRBJ2-2; D uncertain. Germline V gene lookup returns CDR1 SGHDN and CDR2 FVKESK. The V end lost 4 bases, the J end lost 3 bases, and 6 bases lay between the germline ends. The length of the CDR3 is 13 residues. The CDR3: CASSLAHTGELFF. The CDR3 nucleotides are TGTGCCAGCAGCCTCGCCCACACCGGGGAGCTGTTTTTT.

This chain uses TRBV7-9 with TRBJ1-4; the D gene is possibly TRBD1 (6 bases). The germline gives CDR1 SEHNR, CDR2 FQNEAQ (reference sequence). V was clipped by 4 bases and J by 3 bases, with 15 bases between them. CDR3 length equals 16 residues. CDR3 in amino acids: CASSSGEQGSNEKLFF. Written as DNA, the CDR3 is TGTGCCAGCAGCTCCGGAGAACAGGGCTCTAATGAAAAACTGTTTTTT.